The present TCR beta chain was sequenced within a study of cytomegalovirus exposure and HLA in healthy donors. Study in general: Previous work identified some 120 million unique TCR beta sequences from about 200 million T cells. Early released data had approximately 86 million unique TCRs, all coming from HLA-typed donors. Overall study results and limits: Cytomegalovirus association was listed for approximately 150 TCR beta chains. Indistinguishability led to the exclusion of some V segments, TRBV6-2 and TRBV6-3 included.

This clone was found a few times. Its cognate antigen is unknown. The length of the CDR3 is 14 residues. Germline V gene sequence: CDR1 LGHNT, CDR2 FRNRAP. V shed 7 bases and J shed 0 bases, with 13 bases lying between them. Amplification used 60 Vbeta primers and 13 Jbeta primers. The method was immunoSEQ multiplex PCR; TCRdb's version includes in-frame clones alone and lacks a portion of them. The table records around 140,000 clones, roughly 9% of them present only once. The J gene is TRBJ2-7, the V gene TRBV12-5; D is uncertain. The receptor's source is a middle-aged woman in good health and CMV-seropositive. The sequenced material came from PBMCs. Written as DNA, the CDR3 is TGTGCTAGTGTTTCAGACTTGAGCTCCTACGAGCAGTACTTC. Its protein product is CASVSDLSSYEQYF.